This note documents a single T cell receptor beta chain sequence. This sample stems from a study of blood T cell repertoires in COVID-19. Study summary: The analysed material was cDNA or gDNA that came from T cells, B-cell-depleted T cells, or PBMCs.

The CDR3 totals 16 residues. Germline assignment: CDR1 LGHNA and CDR2 YNFKEQ. V was pared by 2 bases and J by 1 base, with 14 bases between. Sequenced by immunoSEQ multiplex PCR; TCRdb stores in-frame clones only, minus some. This sample carries 120,000 to 150,000 clones, 75% to 90% of them seen once, and the ten largest clones take approximately 8%. The sample consisted of peripheral blood. The V call is TRBV4-2, the J call TRBJ1-1; D is uncertain. The clonotype was recovered from a woman aged 60-75 years with COVID-19, enrolled during active disease. The CDR3 region has the DNA TGTGCCAGCAGCCAATCCAACCGGGGTCCGAACACTGAAGCTTTCTTT. Its translation: CASSQSNRGPNTEAFF.